The sequence of this T cell receptor (beta chain) was determined in a study of CD8 T cells in ankylosing spondylitis. V dropped 3 bases and J dropped 3 bases, with 12 bases sitting between them. The CDR3 length is 13 residues. Germline CDR1 is DFQATT and CDR2 is SNEGSKA (reference sequence). Researchers built TCR beta libraries using quantitative 5'-RACE with molecular barcodes. In TCRdb, the 5' RACE reads were re-called with MiXCR into one record per CDR3 protein. Altogether about 800,000 distinct CDR3 sequences are present, around 11% being singletons, with the ten largest covering 0.45% to 0.6%. Study results and limitations: Disease-associated clones were CD8+ and fairly uncommon in peripheral blood. Characteristic of ankylosing spondylitis blood, it appeared, was a TCR beta motif comprising roughly 8 highly homologous variants. Reportedly, disease-linked clones are significantly enriched in ankylosing spondylitis patients' matched synovial fluid.

This clonotype was seen at least ten times. Its specificity is unknown. This clonotype originated in a male donor with ankylosing spondylitis. Specimen: blood, either unsorted or a sorted T cell fraction (not recorded which). The chain combines TRBV20-1 with TRBJ2-7; TRBD2 might be the D (6 bases). CDR3 nucleotide sequence: TGCAGTGCTAGGGGGAGGAAGTACTACGAGCAGTACTTC. Protein sequence: CSARGRKYYEQYF.